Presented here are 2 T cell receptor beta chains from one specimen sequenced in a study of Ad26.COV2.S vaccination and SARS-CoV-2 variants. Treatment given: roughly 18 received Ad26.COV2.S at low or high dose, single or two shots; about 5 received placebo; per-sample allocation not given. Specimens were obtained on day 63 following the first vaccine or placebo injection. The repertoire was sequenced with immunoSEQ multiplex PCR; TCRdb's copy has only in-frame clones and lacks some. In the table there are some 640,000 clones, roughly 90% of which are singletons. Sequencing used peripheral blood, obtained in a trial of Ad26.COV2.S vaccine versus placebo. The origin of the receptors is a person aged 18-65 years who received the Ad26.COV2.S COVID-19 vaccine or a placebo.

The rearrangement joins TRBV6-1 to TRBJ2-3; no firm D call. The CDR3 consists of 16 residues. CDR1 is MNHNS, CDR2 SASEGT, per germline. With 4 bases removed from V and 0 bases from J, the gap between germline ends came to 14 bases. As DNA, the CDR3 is TGTGCCAGCAGTGGGATATGGGAAATGAGCACAGATACGCAGTATTTT. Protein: CASSGIWEMSTDTQYF.

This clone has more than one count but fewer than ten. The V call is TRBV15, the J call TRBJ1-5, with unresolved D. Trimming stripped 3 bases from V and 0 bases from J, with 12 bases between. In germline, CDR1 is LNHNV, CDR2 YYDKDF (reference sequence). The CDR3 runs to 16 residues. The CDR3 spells CATSSGLRGSNQPQHF. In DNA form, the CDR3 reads TGTGCCACCAGCAGCGGCTTGCGCGGTAGCAATCAGCCCCAGCATTTT.